The 32 T cell receptor beta chains below come from one sample, sequenced in a study of CD8+CD57+ T cells in acquired aplastic anemia. It was patients with CD8+CD57+ cell expansion by flow cytometry who were chosen for sequencing. Using genomic DNA as the template, TCR beta VDJ and CDR3 profiling was carried out. TCRdb itself ran the reads through MiXCR, one entry per CDR3 protein. This sample carries hundreds of thousands of distinct CDR3 sequences, under 60% of them seen once, and the ten largest clones take approximately 1.3%. Sequenced sample: sorted CD4+, CD8+, or CD8+CD57+ T cells (not recorded which) from PBMCs. The receptors were sampled from a human donor with aplastic anemia.

This clonotype was counted only a few times. The rearrangement uses TRBV9 and TRBJ1-1; D is ambiguous. Germline V CDR1 and CDR2: SGDLS, YYNGEE. Trimming removed 0 bases from V and 7 bases from J, with 13 bases in between. This CDR3 comprises 14 residues. In nucleotides, the CDR3 is TGTGCCAGCAGCGTAGCTGAGGGCTTGGGTGAAGCTTTCTTT. It translates to CASSVAEGLGEAFF.

The chain carries TRBV10-3 and TRBJ1-6, with D unclear. Germline V lookup: CDR1 ENHRY, CDR2 SYGVKD. The CDR3 contains 15 residues. V dropped 7 bases and J dropped 7 bases, with 17 bases sitting between them. The CDR3 sequence: CAIKDTQSRNSPLHF. DNA for the CDR3: TGTGCCATCAAAGACACCCAGTCGCGCAATTCACCCCTCCACTTT.

As to this clonotype: One end of the junction fails to match germline, which may point to a read error. V gene TRBV24-1 combines with J gene TRBJ1-1; unclear D gene. The CDR3 spans 14 residues. CDR1 KGHDR and CDR2 SFDVKD come from the germline V gene. CDR3 amino acids: CASSRAAANTEAFF. As DNA, the CDR3 is TGTGCCAGCAGTCGGGCGGCGGCGAACACTGAAGCTTTCTTT.

This clonotype was seen many times. This chain links TRBV9 with TRBJ2-3; the D is unclear. Per the germline V gene, CDR1 is SGDLS and CDR2 is YYNGEE. The V and J ends lost 0 bases and 3 bases respectively, with 11 bases between them. CDR3 length: 15 residues. The CDR3 is CASSVGRFGTDTQYF. In nucleotides, the CDR3 is TGTGCCAGCAGCGTAGGGCGGTTTGGAACAGATACGCAGTATTTT.

In this sample, this clonotype turned up once. The V gene is TRBV19, the J gene TRBJ2-1, with D possibly called TRBD1 or TRBD2 (5 bases each). CDR1 LNHDA and CDR2 SQIVND come from the germline V gene (reference sequence). The CDR3 extends over 15 amino acids. V shed 2 bases and J shed 7 bases, with 15 bases lying between them. CDR3 nucleotide sequence: TGTGCCAGTAGTATAACAGGAATGGGGGAAAATGAGCAGTTCTTC. This sequence encodes CASSITGMGENEQFF. The entire variable domain, with the rest obtained from reference TRBV19 and TRBJ2-1, is as follows: DGGITQSPKYLFRKEGQNVTLSCEQNLNHDAMYWYRQDPGQGLRLIYYSQIVNDFQKGDIAEGYSVSREKKESFPLTVTSAQKNPTAFYLCASSITGMGENEQFFGPGTRLTVL.

The chain has TRBV29-1 and TRBJ1-1; tentative D call: TRBD1 (5 bases). Trimming took 8 bases from V and 4 from J, leaving 26 bases between them. Germline V gene lookup returns CDR1 SQVTM and CDR2 ANQGSEA. The CDR3 runs 16 residues. CDR3 nucleotide sequence: TGCAGCCCCATCCGGGACGGAGCTGCGATTGGCACTGAAGCTTTCTTT. Translating gives CSPIRDGAAIGTEAFF.

J is TRBJ2-5 and V is TRBV19; 11 nucleotides agree with TRBD2. Per germline, CDR1 LNHDA and CDR2 SQIVND (reference sequence). The CDR3 spans 16 residues. V gave up 5 bases and J gave up 1 base; unmatched junction bases: 6. CDR3 amino acids: CASSLRTSGPQETQYF. Here the CDR3 DNA reads TGTGCCAGTAGTCTTCGGACTAGCGGGCCCCAAGAGACCCAGTACTTC.

This clonotype was detected ten times or more. V and J are TRBV10-1 and TRBJ2-3; D is unresolved. CDR3 length equals 15 residues. V was clipped by 0 bases and J by 3 bases, with 10 bases between them. The germline CDR1 and CDR2 sequences are WNHNN and SYGVQD (reference sequence). The CDR3 nucleotides are TGCGCCAGCAGTGAGTCTAGCCTTAGTACAGATACGCAGTATTTT. As protein: CASSESSLSTDTQYF.

This chain uses TRBV19 with TRBJ2-2, with D tentatively TRBD2 (5 bases). CDR1 is LNHDA, CDR2 SQIVND, per germline (reference sequence). V was pared by 0 bases and J by 5 bases, with 10 bases between. The CDR3 totals 15 residues. CDR3: CASSIDGGGTGELFF. In DNA form, the CDR3 reads TGTGCCAGTAGTATAGATGGCGGAGGAACCGGGGAGCTGTTTTTT. Variable domain in full (rest from reference TRBV19 and TRBJ2-2): DGGITQSPKYLFRKEGQNVTLSCEQNLNHDAMYWYRQDPGQGLRLIYYSQIVNDFQKGDIAEGYSVSREKKESFPLTVTSAQKNPTAFYLCASSIDGGGTGELFFGEGSRLTVL.

This clonotype appeared many times. The chain uses TRBV19 and TRBJ1-3; D is unresolved. The ends were cut back, 4 bases at V and 0 bases at J, with 7 bases in the middle. Germline CDR1 is LNHDA and CDR2 is SQIVND (reference sequence). The CDR3 spans 14 residues. In DNA form, the CDR3 reads TGTGCCAGTAGTAATCGGGGCTCTGGAAACACCATATATTTT. Encoded protein: CASSNRGSGNTIYF.

In its sample, this clonotype was seen many times. The chain recombines TRBV6-5 with TRBJ2-7; possible D gene TRBD1, 6 bases. The CDR3 covers 15 residues. The germline CDR1 and CDR2 sequences are MNHEY and SVGAGI. Trimming cost V 5 bases and J 2 bases, with 16 bases left between them. CDR3 in amino acids: CASSADSSLTYEQYF. Here the CDR3 DNA reads TGTGCCAGCAGTGCGGACAGTAGCCTAACCTACGAGCAGTACTTC.

This rearrangement joins TRBV9 to TRBJ2-5; 8 bases match TRBD2. The junction had 4 bases not matched to a gene; V was cut back by 3 bases and J by 3 bases. This CDR3 is 14 amino acids long. From germline, CDR1 is SGDLS and CDR2 YYNGEE. The CDR3 region is CASSAPGGEETQYF. CDR3 nucleotides: TGTGCCAGCAGCGCCCCGGGGGGGGAAGAGACCCAGTACTTC.

The chain is built from TRBV5-1 and TRBJ2-3; D unresolved. The CDR3 is made up of 14 amino acids. V was cut by 0 bases and J by 6 bases, with 11 bases left in between. Germline CDR1 and CDR2: SGHRS and YFSETQ. The CDR3: CASSLEAFWDTQYF. The DNA of the CDR3 is TGCGCCAGCAGCTTGGAAGCTTTTTGGGATACGCAGTATTTT.

A few counts support this clonotype. The chain uses TRBV19 and TRBJ1-5, with 8 nucleotides matching TRBD1. Germline loops: CDR1 LNHDA, CDR2 SQIVND (reference sequence). J gave up 3 bases and V 3 bases, and 4 bases lay outside the gene matches. The CDR3 has 15 residues. This CDR3 is CASSIGTGDNQPQHF. The CDR3 DNA reads TGTGCCAGTAGTATCGGGACAGGAGACAATCAGCCCCAGCATTTT. Full variable domain (missing parts from reference TRBV19 and TRBJ1-5): DGGITQSPKYLFRKEGQNVTLSCEQNLNHDAMYWYRQDPGQGLRLIYYSQIVNDFQKGDIAEGYSVSREKKESFPLTVTSAQKNPTAFYLCASSIGTGDNQPQHFGDGTRLSIL.

The chain combines TRBV10-3 with TRBJ1-2; 10 bases match TRBD1. CDR1 is ENHRY, CDR2 SYGVKD, per germline. After removal of 10 bases from V and 4 bases from J, the junction contained 9 bases not matched to a gene. The CDR3 sequence is 14 residues long. This CDR3 is CATEWDRGGYGYTF. CDR3 DNA: TGTGCCACTGAGTGGGACAGGGGCGGCTATGGCTACACCTTC.

The chain is built from TRBV29-1 and TRBJ2-5; maybe TRBD1 (5 bases). Germline assignment: CDR1 SQVTM and CDR2 ANQGSEA. Trimming stripped 7 bases from V and 4 bases from J, with 7 bases between. The CDR3 extends over 10 amino acids. This CDR3 reads CSGGLETQYF. Written as DNA, the CDR3 is TGCAGCGGGGGCCTAGAGACCCAGTACTTC.

V and J are TRBV5-1 and TRBJ2-5; D remains unclear. Germline V gene lookup returns CDR1 SGHRS and CDR2 YFSETQ. This CDR3 comprises 14 residues. With 0 bases removed from V and 1 base from J, the gap between germline ends came to 7 bases. The CDR3 loop reads CASSLDTFQETQYF. The CDR3 DNA is TGCGCCAGCAGCTTGGACACCTTCCAAGAGACCCAGTACTTC.

The V and J genes are TRBV19 and TRBJ2-1, with D unclear. V lost 3 bases and J 5 bases, leaving 5 bases between the germline ends. Germline CDR1 reads LNHDA; CDR2 reads SQIVND (reference sequence). This CDR3 spans 12 amino acids. The CDR3 bases are TGTGCCAGTAGTATCCCTGACAATGAGCAGTTCTTC. Translating gives CASSIPDNEQFF.

This clonotype has only a few counts. The chain employs TRBV7-6 and TRBJ1-1; possibly TRBD1 for D (5 bases). V was shortened by 1 base and J by 6 bases, with 9 bases between the two germline ends. Germline V lookup: CDR1 SGHVS, CDR2 FNYEAQ. This CDR3 spans 13 amino acids. The CDR3 loop is CASSLDSGSEAFF. CDR3 nucleotide sequence: TGTGCCAGCAGCTTAGATTCAGGGTCTGAAGCTTTCTTT.

This clonotype showed up many times. The rearrangement joins TRBV24-1 to TRBJ2-3; 12 bases are shared with TRBD2. This CDR3 region has 19 residues. Germline V gives CDR1 KGHDR, CDR2 SFDVKD. The V segment lost 4 bases and the J segment 0 bases; nucleotides outside the gene matches: 10. The CDR3: CATSDLERTSGDSTDTQYF. As DNA, the CDR3 is TGTGCCACCAGTGACCTTGAGAGGACTAGCGGGGATAGCACAGATACGCAGTATTTT.

This clonotype was picked up many times. CDR3: CASSQGGGSSGANVLTF. The CDR3 DNA follows: TGTGCCAGCAGCCAGGGGGGTGGATCTTCTGGGGCCAACGTCCTGACTTTC. This chain joins TRBV7-6 and TRBJ2-6; a possible D gene is TRBD1 (7 bases). CDR1 and CDR2 (germline): SGHVS, FNYEAQ. The V and J ends lost 5 bases and 1 base respectively, with 15 bases between them. The CDR3 extends over 17 amino acids.

The V call is TRBV2, the J call TRBJ1-1, with TRBD1 as a possible D gene (5 bases). The CDR3 length is 13 residues. Per germline, CDR1 SNHLY and CDR2 FYNNEI. V was trimmed by 6 bases and J by 9 bases, leaving 17 bases between them. CDR3 DNA sequence: TGTGCCAGCAGAGCTGACAGTGGGACTAAAGCTTTCTTT. As protein: CASRADSGTKAFF.

J is TRBJ1-1 and V is TRBV10-2; D unresolved. This CDR3 is 12 amino acids long. The V gene lost 6 bases and the J gene lost 5 bases, with 10 bases spanning the gap. Germline V CDR1 and CDR2: WSHSY, SAAADI. Here the CDR3 reads CASSQDETEAFF. The CDR3 DNA reads as TGCGCCAGCAGCCAAGATGAGACTGAAGCTTTCTTT.

The chain has TRBV19 and TRBJ2-3, with TRBD2 matching 9 bases. J was trimmed by 0 bases and V by 5 bases; bases with no gene match: 6. This CDR3 contains 16 residues. Germline V gene data show CDR1 as LNHDA and CDR2 as SQIVND (reference sequence). Here the CDR3 reads CASSSLAGRSTDTQYF. In nucleotides, the CDR3 is TGTGCCAGTAGTTCTCTAGCGGGGAGAAGCACAGATACGCAGTATTTT.

Ten or more counts support this clonotype. The CDR3 here is CASSPGQGAWNTGELFF. The CDR3 DNA reads as TGTGCCAGCAGCCCAGGGCAGGGGGCTTGGAACACCGGGGAGCTGTTTTTT. The chain is built from TRBV11-1 and TRBJ2-2, with 8 bases that match TRBD1. This CDR3 comprises 17 residues. With V trimmed by 5 bases and J by 1 base, 9 bases remained unmatched. CDR1 is SGHAT, CDR2 FQDESV, per germline (reference sequence).

The DNA of the CDR3 is TGTGCCAGCAGCGTAGGACAGGGGCATGGCTACACCTTC. Translated, it gives CASSVGQGHGYTF. The rearrangement links TRBV9 to TRBJ1-2, with 8 positions matching TRBD1. Germline lookup yields CDR1 SGDLS and CDR2 YYNGEE. V dropped 0 bases and J dropped 6; count of bases not matched to a gene: 1. CDR3 length: 13 amino acids.

This sequence joins TRBV2 and TRBJ1-1; possibly TRBD1 for D (5 bases). In germline, CDR1 is SNHLY, CDR2 FYNNEI. The ends were cut back, 8 bases at V and 9 bases at J, with 22 bases in the middle. The CDR3 extends over 14 amino acids. CDR3 protein: CASPSVGHPGKAFF. In DNA form, the CDR3 reads TGTGCCAGCCCGAGCGTCGGACACCCTGGGAAAGCTTTCTTT.

The chain employs TRBV2 and TRBJ1-1; D is unclear. This CDR3 has 14 residues. Germline CDR1 is SNHLY and CDR2 is FYNNEI. Trimming took 6 bases from V and 1 from J, leaving 12 bases between them. The CDR3 loop reads CASSRPGGNTEAFF. For the CDR3, the DNA is TGTGCCAGCAGCCGGCCGGGAGGGAACACTGAAGCTTTCTTT.

This clonotype was counted many times. V and J are TRBV10-2 and TRBJ2-7; maybe TRBD1 (5 bases). Trimming stripped 8 bases from V and 2 bases from J, with 13 bases between. Germline assignment: CDR1 WSHSY and CDR2 SAAADI. This CDR3 contains 13 residues. The CDR3 DNA reads as TGCGCCAGCTGCGACCAGGGTCCCTACGAGCAGTACTTC. Translation: CASCDQGPYEQYF.

The chain uses TRBV19 and TRBJ2-3; D possibly uses TRBD1 or TRBD2 (6 bases each). V lost 7 bases and J lost 6, with 17 bases in between. This CDR3 contains 14 residues. Germline V lookup: CDR1 LNHDA, CDR2 SQIVND (reference sequence). In DNA, the CDR3 is TGTGCCAGTACCGCGTACCGAGGGGGGGATACGCAGTATTTT. This translates into CASTAYRGGDTQYF.

The chain uses TRBV19 and TRBJ2-7; TRBD1 matches at 7 bases. This CDR3 contains 13 residues. Germline CDR1 and CDR2: LNHDA and SQIVND (reference sequence). The J segment lost 6 bases and the V segment lost 6 bases, leaving 8 bases of the junction unmatched. CDR3 nucleotides: TGTGCCAGTAGCGGGTTAACAGGGGCCGAGCAGTACTTC. Amino acid sequence: CASSGLTGAEQYF.

Ten or more counts support this clonotype. The chain links TRBV12-3 or TRBV12-4 to TRBJ1-6; perhaps TRBD1 as D (6 bases). Trimming shortened V by 3 bases and J by 7 bases, and 13 bases separated the two germline ends. The CDR3 is 15 residues long. The CDR3 DNA reads as TGTGCCAGCAGTTTCGGACAGCTTCGGAATTCACCCCTCCACTTT. It yields the protein CASSFGQLRNSPLHF.